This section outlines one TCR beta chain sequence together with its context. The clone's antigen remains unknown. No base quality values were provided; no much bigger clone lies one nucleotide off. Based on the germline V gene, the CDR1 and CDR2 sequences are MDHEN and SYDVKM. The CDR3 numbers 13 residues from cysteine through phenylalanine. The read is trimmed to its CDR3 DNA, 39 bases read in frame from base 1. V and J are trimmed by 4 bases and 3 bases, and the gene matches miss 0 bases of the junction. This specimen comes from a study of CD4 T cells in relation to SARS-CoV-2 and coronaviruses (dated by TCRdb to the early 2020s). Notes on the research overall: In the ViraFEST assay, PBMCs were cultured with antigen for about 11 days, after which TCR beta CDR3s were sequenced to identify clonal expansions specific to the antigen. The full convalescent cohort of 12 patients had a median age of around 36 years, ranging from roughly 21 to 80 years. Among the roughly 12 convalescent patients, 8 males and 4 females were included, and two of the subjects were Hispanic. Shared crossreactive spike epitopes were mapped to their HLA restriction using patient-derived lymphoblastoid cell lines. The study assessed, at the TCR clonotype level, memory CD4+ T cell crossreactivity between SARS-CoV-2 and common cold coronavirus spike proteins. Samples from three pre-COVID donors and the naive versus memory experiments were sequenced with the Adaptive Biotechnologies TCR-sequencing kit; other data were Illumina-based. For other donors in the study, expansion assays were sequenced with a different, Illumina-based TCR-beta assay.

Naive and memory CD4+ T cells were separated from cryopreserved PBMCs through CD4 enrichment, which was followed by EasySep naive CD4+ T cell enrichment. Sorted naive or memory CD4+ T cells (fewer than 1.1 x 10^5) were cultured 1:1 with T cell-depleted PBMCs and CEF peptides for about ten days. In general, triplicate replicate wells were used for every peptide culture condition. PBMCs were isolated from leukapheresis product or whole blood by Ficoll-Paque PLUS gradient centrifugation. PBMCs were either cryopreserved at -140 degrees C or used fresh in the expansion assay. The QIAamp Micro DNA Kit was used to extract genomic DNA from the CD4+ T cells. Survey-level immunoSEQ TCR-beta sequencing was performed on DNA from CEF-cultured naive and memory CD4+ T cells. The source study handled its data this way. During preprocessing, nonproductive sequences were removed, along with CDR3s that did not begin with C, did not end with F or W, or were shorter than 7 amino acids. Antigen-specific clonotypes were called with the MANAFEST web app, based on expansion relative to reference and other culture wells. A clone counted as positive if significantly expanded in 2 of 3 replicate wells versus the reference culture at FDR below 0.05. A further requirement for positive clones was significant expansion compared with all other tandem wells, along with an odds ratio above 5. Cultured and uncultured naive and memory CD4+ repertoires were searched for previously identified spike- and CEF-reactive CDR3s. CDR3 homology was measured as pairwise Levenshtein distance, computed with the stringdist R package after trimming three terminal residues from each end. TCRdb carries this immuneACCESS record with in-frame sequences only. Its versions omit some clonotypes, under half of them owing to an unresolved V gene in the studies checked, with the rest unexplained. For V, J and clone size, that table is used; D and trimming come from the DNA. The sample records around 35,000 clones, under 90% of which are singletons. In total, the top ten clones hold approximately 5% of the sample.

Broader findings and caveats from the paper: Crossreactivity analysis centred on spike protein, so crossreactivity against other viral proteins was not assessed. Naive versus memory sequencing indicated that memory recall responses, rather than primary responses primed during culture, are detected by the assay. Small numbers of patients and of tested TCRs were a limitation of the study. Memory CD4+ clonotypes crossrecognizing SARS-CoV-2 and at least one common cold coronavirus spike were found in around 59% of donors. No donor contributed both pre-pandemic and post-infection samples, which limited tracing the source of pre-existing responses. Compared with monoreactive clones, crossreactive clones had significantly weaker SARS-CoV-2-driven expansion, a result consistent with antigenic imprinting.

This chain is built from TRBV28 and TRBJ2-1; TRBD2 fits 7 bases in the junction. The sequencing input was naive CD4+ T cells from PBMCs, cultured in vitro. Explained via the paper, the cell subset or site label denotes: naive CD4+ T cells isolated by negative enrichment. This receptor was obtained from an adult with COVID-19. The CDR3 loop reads CASSSSGYNEQFF. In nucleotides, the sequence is TGTGCCAGCAGTTCTAGCGGCTACAATGAGCAGTTCTTC. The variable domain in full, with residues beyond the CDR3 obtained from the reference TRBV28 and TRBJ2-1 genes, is DVKVTQSSRYLVKRTGEKVFLECVQDMDHENMFWYRQDPGLGLRLIYFSYDVKMKEKGDIPEGYSVSREKKERFSLILESASTNQTSMYLCASSSSGYNEQFFGPGTRLTVL.